These 3 T cell receptor beta chains originate from one sample sequenced in a study of CD8+CD57+ T cells in acquired aplastic anemia. According to the study, genomic DNA was the template for TCR beta VDJ and CDR3 profiling. TCRdb recomputed calls from the reads with MiXCR, one row per CDR3 protein. The table has about 180,000 distinct CDR3 sequences, about half seen once; the top ten hold 13%. An expansion of CD8+CD57+ cells by flow cytometry had been shown in patients chosen for sequencing. The sequenced sample consisted of sorted CD4+, CD8+, or CD8+CD57+ T cells (not recorded which) from PBMCs. These receptor sequences come from a human donor with aplastic anemia.

In this sample, this clonotype turned up many times. The genes are TRBV4-2 and TRBJ1-2; 7 bases are shared with TRBD1. With 2 bases clipped from V and 4 bases from J, the junction kept 4 bases outside the gene matches. From germline, CDR1 is LGHNA and CDR2 YNFKEQ. The CDR3 spans 14 residues. The CDR3 nucleotides are TGTGCCAGCAGCCAAACAGGGGCGGGCTATGGCTACACCTTC. Translation gives CASSQTGAGYGYTF.

This clonotype came up many times. This rearrangement joins TRBV12-3 or TRBV12-4 to TRBJ1-4, with D possibly TRBD1 on 5 matching bases. V lost 6 bases and J lost 5, with 19 bases in between. The length of the CDR3 is 16 residues. The CDR3 DNA sequence: TGTGCCAGCAGCAGTAGTAGAGGGGCCGCAAATGAAAAACTGTTTTTT. As protein: CASSSSRGAANEKLFF.

V usage is TRBV7-3 and J usage is TRBJ1-2; perhaps TRBD1 as D (5 bases). Trimming stripped 5 bases from V and 8 bases from J, with 15 bases between. In germline, CDR1 is SGHTA, CDR2 FQGTGA. The CDR3 contains 13 residues. The CDR3 nucleotides are TGTGCCAGCAGCCCGGGGCTACCGGAAGGCTACACCTTC. Protein sequence: CASSPGLPEGYTF.